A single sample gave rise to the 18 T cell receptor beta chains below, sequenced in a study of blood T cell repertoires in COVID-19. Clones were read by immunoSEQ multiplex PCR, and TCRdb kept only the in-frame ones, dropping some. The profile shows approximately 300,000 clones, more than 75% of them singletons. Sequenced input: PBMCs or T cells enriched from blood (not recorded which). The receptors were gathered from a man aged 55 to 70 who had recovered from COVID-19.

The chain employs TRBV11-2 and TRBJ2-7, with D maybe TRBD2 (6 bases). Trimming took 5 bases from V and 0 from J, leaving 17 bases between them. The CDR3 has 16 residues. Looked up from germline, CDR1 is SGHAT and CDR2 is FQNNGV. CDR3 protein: CASSPRLAQRSYEQYF. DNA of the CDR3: TGTGCCAGCAGCCCGCGTCTAGCGCAACGCTCCTACGAGCAGTACTTC.

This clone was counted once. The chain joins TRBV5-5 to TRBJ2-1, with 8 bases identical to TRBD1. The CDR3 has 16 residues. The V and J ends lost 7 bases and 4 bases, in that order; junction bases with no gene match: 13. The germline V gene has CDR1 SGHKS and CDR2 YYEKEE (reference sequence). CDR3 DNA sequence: TGTGCCAGCGGCCACCGGGGACAGGAACTTTACAATGAGCAGTTCTTC. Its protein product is CASGHRGQELYNEQFF.

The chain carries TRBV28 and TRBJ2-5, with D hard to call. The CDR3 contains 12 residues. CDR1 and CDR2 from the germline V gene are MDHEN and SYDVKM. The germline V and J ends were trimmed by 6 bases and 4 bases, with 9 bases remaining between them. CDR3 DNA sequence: TGTGCCAGCAGCAACCGAGGAGAGACCCAGTACTTC. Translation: CASSNRGETQYF.

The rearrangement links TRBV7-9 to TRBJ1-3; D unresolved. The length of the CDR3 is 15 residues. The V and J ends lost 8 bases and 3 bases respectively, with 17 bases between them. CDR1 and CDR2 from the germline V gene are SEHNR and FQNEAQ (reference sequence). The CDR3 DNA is TGTGCCAGCGGAATAAAGACACTGCATGGAAACACCATATATTTT. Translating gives CASGIKTLHGNTIYF.

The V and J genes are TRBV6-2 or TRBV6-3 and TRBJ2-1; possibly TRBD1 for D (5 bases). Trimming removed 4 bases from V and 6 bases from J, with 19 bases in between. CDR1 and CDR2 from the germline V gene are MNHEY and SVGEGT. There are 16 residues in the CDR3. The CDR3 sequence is CASSSAMAGLGNEQFF. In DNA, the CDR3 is TGTGCCAGCAGTTCCGCCATGGCAGGGCTGGGCAATGAGCAGTTCTTC.

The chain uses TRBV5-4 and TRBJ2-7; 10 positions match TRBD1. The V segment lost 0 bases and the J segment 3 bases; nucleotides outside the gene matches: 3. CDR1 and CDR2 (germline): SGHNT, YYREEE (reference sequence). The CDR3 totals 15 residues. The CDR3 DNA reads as TGTGCCAGCAGCTTGGGTTGGGACAGGGGCTACGAGCAGTACTTC. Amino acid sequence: CASSLGWDRGYEQYF.

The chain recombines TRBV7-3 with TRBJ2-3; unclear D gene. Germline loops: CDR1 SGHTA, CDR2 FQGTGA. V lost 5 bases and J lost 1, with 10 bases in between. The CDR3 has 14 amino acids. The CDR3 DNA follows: TGTGCCAGCAGCCCTAGGTGGGGCACAGATACGCAGTATTTT. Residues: CASSPRWGTDTQYF. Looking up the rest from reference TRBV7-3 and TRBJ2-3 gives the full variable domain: GAGVSQTPSNKVTEKGKYVELRCDPISGHTALYWYRQSLGQGPEFLIYFQGTGAADDSGLPNDRFFAVRPEGSVSTLKIQRTERGDSAVYLCASSPRWGTDTQYFGPGTRLTVL.

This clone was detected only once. CDR3 loop: CASSGGQGWTEAFF. The CDR3 DNA follows: TGCGCCAGCAGCGGCGGACAGGGCTGGACTGAAGCTTTCTTT. The V and J genes are TRBV5-1 and TRBJ1-1; 8 bases are a match to TRBD1. Germline lookup yields CDR1 SGHRS and CDR2 YFSETQ. V gave up 4 bases and J gave up 5 bases; unmatched junction bases: 7. The CDR3 totals 14 residues.

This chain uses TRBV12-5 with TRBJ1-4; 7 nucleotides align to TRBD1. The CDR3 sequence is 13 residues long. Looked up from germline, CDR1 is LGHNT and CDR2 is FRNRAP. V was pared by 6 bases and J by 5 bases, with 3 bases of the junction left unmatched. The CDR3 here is CASGTGQNEKLFF. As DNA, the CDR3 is TGTGCTAGTGGAACGGGACAGAATGAAAAACTGTTTTTT.

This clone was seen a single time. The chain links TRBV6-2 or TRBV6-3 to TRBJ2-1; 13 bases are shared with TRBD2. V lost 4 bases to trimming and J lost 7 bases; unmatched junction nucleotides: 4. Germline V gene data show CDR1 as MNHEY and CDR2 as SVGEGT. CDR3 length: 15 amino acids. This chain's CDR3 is CASSSLAGGGNEQFF. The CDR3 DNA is TGTGCCAGCAGTTCACTAGCGGGAGGGGGTAATGAGCAGTTCTTC.

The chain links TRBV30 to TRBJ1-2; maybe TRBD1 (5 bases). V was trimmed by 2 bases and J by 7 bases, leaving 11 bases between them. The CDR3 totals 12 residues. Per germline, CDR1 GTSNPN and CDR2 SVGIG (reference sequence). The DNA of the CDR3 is TGTGCCTGGAGTTATTACGGGGGTGGCTACACCTTC. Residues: CAWSYYGGGYTF.

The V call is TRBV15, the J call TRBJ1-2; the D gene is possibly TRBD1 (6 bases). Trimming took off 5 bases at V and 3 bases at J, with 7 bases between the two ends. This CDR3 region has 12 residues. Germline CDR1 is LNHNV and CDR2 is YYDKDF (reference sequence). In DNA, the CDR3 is TGTGCCACCAGCCGACAGGACTATGGCTACACCTTC. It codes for CATSRQDYGYTF.

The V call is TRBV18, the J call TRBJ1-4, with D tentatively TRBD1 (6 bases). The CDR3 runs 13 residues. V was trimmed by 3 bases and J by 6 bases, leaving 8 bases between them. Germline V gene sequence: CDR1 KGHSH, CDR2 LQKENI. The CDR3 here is CASSPKGDEKLFF. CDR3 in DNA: TGTGCCAGCTCACCGAAGGGGGATGAAAAACTGTTTTTT.

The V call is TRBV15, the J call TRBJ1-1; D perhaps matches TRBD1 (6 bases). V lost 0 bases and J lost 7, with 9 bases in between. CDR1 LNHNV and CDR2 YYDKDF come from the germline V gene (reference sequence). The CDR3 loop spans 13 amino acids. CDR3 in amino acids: CATSRERQDEAFF. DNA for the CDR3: TGTGCCACCAGCAGAGAGAGACAGGATGAAGCTTTCTTT.

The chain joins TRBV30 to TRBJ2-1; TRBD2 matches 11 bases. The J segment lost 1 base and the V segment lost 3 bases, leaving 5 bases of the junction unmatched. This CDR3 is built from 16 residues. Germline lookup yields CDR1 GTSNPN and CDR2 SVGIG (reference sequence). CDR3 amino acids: CAWRGTSGRSYNEQFF. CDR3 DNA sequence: TGTGCCTGGAGGGGAACTAGCGGGAGATCCTACAATGAGCAGTTCTTC.

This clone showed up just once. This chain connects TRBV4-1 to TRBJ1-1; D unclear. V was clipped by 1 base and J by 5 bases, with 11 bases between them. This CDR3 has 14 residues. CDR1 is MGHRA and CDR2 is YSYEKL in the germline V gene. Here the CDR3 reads CASSQARGLTEAFF. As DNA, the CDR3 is TGCGCCAGCAGCCAAGCCCGGGGTCTTACTGAAGCTTTCTTT.

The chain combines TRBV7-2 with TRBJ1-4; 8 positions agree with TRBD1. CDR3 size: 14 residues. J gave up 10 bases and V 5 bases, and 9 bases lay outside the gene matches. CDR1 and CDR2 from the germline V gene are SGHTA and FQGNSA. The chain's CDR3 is CASSPGQGQRKLFF. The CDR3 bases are TGTGCCAGCAGCCCCGGACAGGGTCAAAGAAAACTGTTTTTT.

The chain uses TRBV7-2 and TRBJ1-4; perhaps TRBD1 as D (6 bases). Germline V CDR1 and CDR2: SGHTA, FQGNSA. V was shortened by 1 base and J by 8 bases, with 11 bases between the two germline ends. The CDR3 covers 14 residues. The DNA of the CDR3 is TGTGCCAGCAGCTTAGGGAACAGGGTCGAAAAACTGTTTTTT. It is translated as CASSLGNRVEKLFF.